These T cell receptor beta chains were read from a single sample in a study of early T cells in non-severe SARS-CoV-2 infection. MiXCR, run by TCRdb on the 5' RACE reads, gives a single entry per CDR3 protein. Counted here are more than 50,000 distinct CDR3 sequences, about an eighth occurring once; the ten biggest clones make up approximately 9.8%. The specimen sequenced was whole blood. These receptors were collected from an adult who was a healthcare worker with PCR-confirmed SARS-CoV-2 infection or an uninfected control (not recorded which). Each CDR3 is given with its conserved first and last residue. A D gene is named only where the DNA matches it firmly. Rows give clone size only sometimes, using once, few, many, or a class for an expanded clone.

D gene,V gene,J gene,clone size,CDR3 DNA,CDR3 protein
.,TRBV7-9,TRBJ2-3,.,TGTGCCAGCACAGAATCAGGCGGCGGTACGCAGTATTTT,CASTESGGGTQYF
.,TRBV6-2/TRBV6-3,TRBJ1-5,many,TGTGCCAGCAACCTCTCCAGGGGTAGCAATCAGCCCCAGCATTTT,CASNLSRGSNQPQHF
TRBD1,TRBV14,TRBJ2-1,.,TGTGCCAGCAGCAAAGGACAGGGGCATTCCTACAATGAGCAGTTCTTC,CASSKGQGHSYNEQFF
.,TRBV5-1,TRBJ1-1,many,TGCGCCAGCAGCGTACTCAGGGAAAACACTGAAGCTTTCTTT,CASSVLRENTEAFF
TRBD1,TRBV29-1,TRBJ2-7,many,TGCAGCGTGAGGGGACAGAGGGGCGAGCAGTACTTC,CSVRGQRGEQYF
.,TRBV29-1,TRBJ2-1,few,TGCAGCGTTGAACGTGGACTGAGAAATGAGCAGTTCTTC,CSVERGLRNEQFF
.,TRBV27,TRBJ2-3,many,TGTGCCAGCAGCCCGTTCACCACAGATACGCAGTATTTT,CASSPFTTDTQYF
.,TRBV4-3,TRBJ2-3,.,TGCGCCAGCAGCCAAGACATAATAGAAGGCGGTACGCAGTATTTT,CASSQDIIEGGTQYF
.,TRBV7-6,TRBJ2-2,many,TGTGCCAGCAGCTCAGTAGCTCAAAACACCGGGGAGCTGTTTTTT,CASSSVAQNTGELFF
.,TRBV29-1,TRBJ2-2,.,TGCAGCGTCAGGGGCGCTAACACCGGGGAGCTGTTTTTT,CSVRGANTGELFF